One sample yielded the 29 T cell receptor beta chains listed below, sequenced in a study of blood T cell repertoires in COVID-19. Here immunoSEQ multiplex PCR was the method, and the copy in TCRdb shows in-frame clones only, minus some. The sample lists about 340,000 clones; roughly 89% were seen once. The sequencing sample was made of peripheral blood. These receptors were obtained from a woman under 30 who had recovered from COVID-19.

About this clone itself: Within the sample, other DNA sequences also encode this same CDR3. This sequence joins TRBV29-1 and TRBJ1-1, with no clear D. CDR3 length equals 13 residues. The germline CDR1 and CDR2 sequences are SQVTM and ANQGSEA. V was shortened by 3 bases and J by 1 base, with 9 bases between the two germline ends. CDR3 coding DNA: TGCAGCGTTGAGGGCCATAGGAACACTGAAGCTTTCTTT. This codes for CSVEGHRNTEAFF.

This clone was detected once. The CDR3 DNA sequence: TGTGCCAGCAGTTTGACCGGGACTGGGCAAGAAAAACTGTTTTTT. Encoded protein: CASSLTGTGQEKLFF. The V gene is TRBV6-5, the J gene TRBJ1-4; TRBD1 might be the D (5 bases). The CDR3 length is 15 residues. Per germline, CDR1 MNHEY and CDR2 SVGAGI. V lost 4 bases, J lost 8 bases, and 17 bases lay in between.

The chain couples TRBV12-5 to TRBJ2-1; 11 bases align to TRBD2. This CDR3 region has 16 residues. The V and J ends lost 0 bases and 8 bases, in that order; junction bases with no gene match: 6. The germline CDR1 and CDR2 sequences are LGHNT and FRNRAP. The CDR3 nucleotides are TGTGCTAGTGGTTTGGTGATAGCGGGAGGGCCCGATGAGCAGTTCTTC. Encoded protein: CASGLVIAGGPDEQFF.

V usage is TRBV7-9 and J usage is TRBJ2-3, with 7 bases fitting TRBD2. CDR1 and CDR2 from the germline V gene are SEHNR and FQNEAQ (reference sequence). The CDR3 length is 15 residues. V gave up 1 base and J gave up 1 base; unmatched junction bases: 2. The CDR3 sequence is CASSLDGRGTDTQYF. CDR3 bases: TGTGCCAGCAGCTTAGATGGGAGGGGCACAGATACGCAGTATTTT.

The chain is built from TRBV9 and TRBJ2-3; perhaps TRBD1 as D (5 bases). V dropped 4 bases and J dropped 0 bases, with 18 bases sitting between them. Germline assignment: CDR1 SGDLS and CDR2 YYNGEE. The CDR3 sequence is 17 residues long. CDR3 nucleotide sequence: TGTGCCAGCAGCCCCTATTCGACTGGGGCTAGCACAGATACGCAGTATTTT. Encoded protein: CASSPYSTGASTDTQYF.

The V call is TRBV7-9, the J call TRBJ2-1; 14 positions match TRBD2. The V segment lost 5 bases and the J segment 7 bases; nucleotides outside the gene matches: 7. Germline lookup yields CDR1 SEHNR and CDR2 FQNEAQ (reference sequence). The CDR3 totals 16 residues. CDR3 sequence reads: CASSPPGLAGVNEQFF. The CDR3 DNA reads as TGTGCCAGCAGCCCACCGGGACTAGCGGGAGTGAATGAGCAGTTCTTC.

This chain joins TRBV9 and TRBJ2-3, with TRBD2 identical over 7 bases. Germline loops: CDR1 SGDLS, CDR2 YYNGEE. V shed 4 bases and J 0 bases; nucleotides not matched to a gene: 5. The CDR3 covers 15 residues. CDR3 sequence (DNA): TGTGCCAGCAGCAATAGCGGGTGGAGCACAGATACGCAGTATTTT. Translated, it gives CASSNSGWSTDTQYF. The full variable domain, with the rest looked up from reference TRBV9 and TRBJ2-3, is DSGVTQTPKHLITATGQRVTLRCSPRSGDLSVYWYQQSLDQGLQFLIQYYNGEERAKGNILERFSAQQFPDLHSELNLSSLELGDSALYFCASSNSGWSTDTQYFGPGTRLTVL.

V usage is TRBV7-8 and J usage is TRBJ2-5, with a weak D call TRBD2 (5 bases). This CDR3 has 14 amino acids. The germline V gene has CDR1 SGHVS and CDR2 FQNEAQ. V was shortened by 2 bases and J by 2 bases, with 9 bases between the two germline ends. The CDR3 nucleotides read TGTGCCAGCAGCTTATCTCAGCGGCAAGAGACCCAGTACTTC. This codes for CASSLSQRQETQYF.

This rearrangement joins TRBV11-2 to TRBJ2-1, with D perhaps matching TRBD1 (5 bases). Germline CDR1 and CDR2: SGHAT and FQNNGV. V gave up 5 bases and J gave up 6 bases, with 14 bases separating them. CDR3 size: 14 residues. The CDR3 spells CASSPPGRVNEQFF. Written as DNA, the CDR3 is TGTGCCAGCAGCCCACCGGGCAGGGTCAATGAGCAGTTCTTC.

V and J are TRBV2 and TRBJ2-1; 7 positions agree with TRBD1. The CDR3 is made up of 13 amino acids. Germline V lookup: CDR1 SNHLY, CDR2 FYNNEI. With 4 bases clipped from V and 6 bases from J, the junction kept 3 bases outside the gene matches. The CDR3 bases are TGTGCCAGCAGTGTCGACAGGGTCAATGAGCAGTTCTTC. This sequence encodes CASSVDRVNEQFF.

V gene TRBV6-5 combines with J gene TRBJ2-5, with D tentatively TRBD2 (5 bases). This CDR3 comprises 14 residues. Trimming pared 6 bases from V and 8 bases from J, leaving 19 bases between. Per germline, CDR1 MNHEY and CDR2 SVGAGI. The CDR3 sequence is CASRPGGPFPTQYF. DNA for the CDR3: TGTGCCAGCAGGCCAGGAGGCCCATTCCCCACCCAGTACTTC.

The chain carries TRBV5-1 and TRBJ2-6; 8 bases match TRBD1. The germline gives CDR1 SGHRS, CDR2 YFSETQ. V gave up 4 bases and J gave up 4 bases; unmatched junction bases: 4. The CDR3 runs to 15 residues. CDR3 in DNA: TGCGCCAGCAGCCAGGGGGCGCCAGGGGCCAACGTCCTGACTTTC. It yields the protein CASSQGAPGANVLTF.

This clone has only a few counts. V usage is TRBV19 and J usage is TRBJ2-1; perhaps TRBD2 as D (6 bases). The CDR3 runs to 14 residues. The germline V gene encodes CDR1 LNHDA and CDR2 SQIVND (reference sequence). V lost 5 bases to trimming and J lost 8 bases, with 16 bases between them. In nucleotides, the CDR3 is TGTGCCAGTAGTTCTTTAGAGACTAGATATGAGCAGTTCTTC. This encodes CASSSLETRYEQFF.

The chain uses TRBV20-1 and TRBJ2-1; D perhaps matches TRBD2 (5 bases). V shed 3 bases and J shed 9 bases, with 9 bases lying between them. Germline values: CDR1 DFQATT, CDR2 SNEGSKA (reference sequence). The CDR3 consists of 11 residues. The CDR3 DNA reads TGCAGTGCTAGCGGGATTGGTGAGCAGTTCTTC. Its protein product is CSASGIGEQFF.

V and J are TRBV29-1 and TRBJ2-2; maybe TRBD2 (5 bases). CDR1 is SQVTM and CDR2 is ANQGSEA in the germline V gene. This CDR3 has 14 amino acids. Trimming removed 4 bases at V and 0 bases at J, with 9 bases between. The CDR3 DNA follows: TGCAGCGTTGTTGGAGGCTCGAACACCGGGGAGCTGTTTTTT. It is translated as CSVVGGSNTGELFF.

The rearrangement uses TRBV30 and TRBJ1-6; no definite D call. CDR3 length equals 13 residues. The V end lost 2 bases, the J end lost 10 bases, and 12 bases lay between the germline ends. Germline V lookup: CDR1 GTSNPN, CDR2 SVGIG (reference sequence). This CDR3 is CAWSLEVASPLHF. For the CDR3, the DNA is TGTGCCTGGAGTCTTGAAGTAGCCTCACCCCTCCACTTT.

Here the CDR3 reads CASSEAFAGGPYEQFF. CDR3 coding DNA: TGTGCCAGCAGTGAAGCGTTCGCGGGAGGGCCCTATGAGCAGTTCTTC. This chain links TRBV6-1 with TRBJ2-1; 9 nucleotides line up with TRBD2. Germline V lookup: CDR1 MNHNS, CDR2 SASEGT. The length of the CDR3 is 16 residues. The V gene end was trimmed by 0 bases and the J gene end by 8 bases; junction bases not matched to a gene: 8.

The chain's CDR3 is CASSLIPPETQYF. In nucleotides, the CDR3 is TGTGCCAGCAGCCTTATCCCCCCAGAGACCCAGTACTTC. This chain connects TRBV7-9 to TRBJ2-5; D gene uncertain. The CDR3 runs 13 residues. Germline V CDR1 and CDR2: SEHNR, FQNEAQ (reference sequence). The V end lost 5 bases, the J end lost 4 bases, and 11 bases lay between the germline ends.

This clone was observed once. This chain connects TRBV29-1 to TRBJ2-6; D is possibly TRBD1 (6 bases). CDR3 size: 16 residues. Germline loops: CDR1 SQVTM, CDR2 ANQGSEA. V shed 6 bases and J shed 0 bases, with 15 bases lying between them. CDR3 DNA: TGCAGCGTCATCACCCGGGACACCTCTGGGGCCAACGTCCTGACTTTC. This encodes CSVITRDTSGANVLTF.

In its sample, this clone was seen a few times. V is TRBV7-2 and J is TRBJ1-1, with D possibly being TRBD1 (5 bases). Germline assignment: CDR1 SGHTA and CDR2 FQGNSA. V was pared by 1 base and J by 4 bases, with 13 bases between. CDR3 length equals 15 residues. This chain's CDR3 is CASSLVKGMVTEAFF. CDR3 coding DNA: TGTGCCAGCAGCTTAGTTAAGGGGATGGTCACTGAAGCTTTCTTT.

The rearrangement links TRBV6-5 to TRBJ1-5; the D gene is possibly TRBD1 (5 bases). The V end lost 7 bases, the J end lost 1 base, and 14 bases lay between the germline ends. The V gene's germline CDR1 is MNHEY and CDR2 SVGAGI. The CDR3 is 15 amino acids. Here the CDR3 reads CASNRGQGSNQPQHF. CDR3 coding DNA: TGTGCCAGCAATCGCGGACAAGGAAGCAATCAGCCCCAGCATTTT.

The CDR3 loop is CASRDFRAGELFF. In nucleotides, the CDR3 is TGTGCCAGTAGAGACTTTCGCGCCGGGGAGCTGTTTTTT. The rearrangement uses TRBV19 and TRBJ2-2, with D hard to call. CDR1 and CDR2 from the germline V gene are LNHDA and SQIVND (reference sequence). The CDR3 sequence is 13 residues long. Trimming took 6 bases from V and 6 from J, leaving 11 bases between them.

V usage is TRBV5-6 and J usage is TRBJ2-1; 10 bases fit TRBD2. CDR1 is SGHDT and CDR2 is YYEEEE in the germline V gene. After removal of 1 base from V and 6 bases from J, the junction contained 4 bases not matched to a gene. CDR3 length equals 15 residues. CDR3 nucleotide sequence: TGTGCCAGCAGCTTGAAACTAGCGGGGATCAATGAGCAGTTCTTC. Translated, it gives CASSLKLAGINEQFF.

The gene calls are TRBV3-1 (or the pseudogene TRBV3-2) and TRBJ1-1, with D unclear. V gave up 1 base and J gave up 5 bases, with 8 bases separating them. Germline V gene data show CDR1 as LGHDT and CDR2 as YNNKEL (reference sequence). The CDR3 runs 13 residues. CDR3 loop: CASSQVHGTEAFF. The CDR3 DNA sequence: TGTGCCAGCAGCCAAGTCCACGGGACTGAAGCTTTCTTT.

Of note for this clone: Other DNA variants within this sample encode the same CDR3. The V call is TRBV30, the J call TRBJ1-5; no clear D gene. V was trimmed by 0 bases and J by 4 bases, leaving 7 bases between them. Germline CDR1 reads GTSNPN; CDR2 reads SVGIG (reference sequence). The CDR3 consists of 13 residues. Here the CDR3 reads CAWSVRRNQPQHF. The CDR3 region has the DNA TGTGCCTGGAGTGTACGGCGGAATCAGCCCCAGCATTTT.

The rearrangement links TRBV14 to TRBJ1-1; TRBD1 agrees at 10 bases. Germline CDR1 reads SGHDN; CDR2 reads FVKESK. Trimming took 3 bases from V and 5 from J; bases not matched to a gene: 6. The CDR3 is made up of 15 amino acids. CDR3 region: CASSQATGGWTEAFF. CDR3 bases: TGTGCCAGCAGCCAGGCGACAGGGGGCTGGACTGAAGCTTTCTTT.

This chain uses TRBV5-5 with TRBJ2-1, with D hard to call. Per germline, CDR1 SGHKS and CDR2 YYEKEE (reference sequence). The V end was cut by 0 bases, the J end by 6 bases, with 4 bases between. The CDR3 spans 12 residues. CDR3: CASSLAVNEQFF. For the CDR3, the DNA is TGTGCCAGCAGCTTGGCAGTCAATGAGCAGTTCTTC.

The gene calls are TRBV5-5 and TRBJ2-1; 7 bases line up with TRBD2. The CDR3 covers 14 residues. The trim removed 6 bases at V and 10 bases at J, leaving 13 bases unmatched. Germline V lookup: CDR1 SGHKS, CDR2 YYEKEE (reference sequence). The CDR3 spells CASTISGDSGEQFF. Written as DNA, the CDR3 is TGTGCCAGCACCATCAGCGGGGACTCAGGGGAGCAGTTCTTC.

This chain links TRBV4-3 with TRBJ1-1; tentative D call: TRBD1 (5 bases). The V and J ends lost 2 bases and 1 base respectively, with 14 bases between them. The CDR3 length is 16 residues. Germline CDR1 is LGHNA and CDR2 is YSLEER. In DNA, the CDR3 is TGCGCCAGCAGCCAACGGGGGGTTGAGAGGAACACTGAAGCTTTCTTT. Protein: CASSQRGVERNTEAFF.